Each of the 20 T cell receptor beta chains below was sequenced from the same sample in a study of metastatic and nonmetastatic thyroid tumors. Every patient underwent thyroid surgery untreated. TCRdb reanalyzed the PCR reads with MiXCR. Of around 41,000 clones listed, roughly 14% are singletons. The sequencing input was blood. The receptors come from a female donor with papillary thyroid cancer or a benign thyroid nodule (not recorded which). Some clones in this sample may be carry-over from other donors' samples.

The sample holds many counts of this clone. The chain recombines TRBV27 with TRBJ1-5, with D possibly matching TRBD1 (6 bases). The germline CDR1 and CDR2 sequences are MNHEY and SMNVEV (reference sequence). The V end lost 3 bases, the J end lost 0 bases, and 9 bases lay between the germline ends. The CDR3 sequence is 15 residues long. The CDR3 region is CASSLGGRSNQPQHF. The CDR3 DNA sequence: TGTGCCAGCAGTTTGGGGGGGCGTAGCAATCAGCCCCAGCATTTT.

Many counts were recorded for this clone. The chain joins TRBV2 to TRBJ2-3; D call uncertain. With 7 bases removed from V and 6 bases from J, the gap between germline ends came to 14 bases. The germline CDR1 and CDR2 sequences are SNHLY and FYNNEI. The CDR3 is 13 residues long. CDR3 coding DNA: TGTGCCAGCACCTACGATGGCGAGGATACGCAGTATTTT. Translation gives CASTYDGEDTQYF.

This clone was observed at least ten times. J is TRBJ2-7 and V is TRBV27, with TRBD2 matching over 7 bases. The J segment lost 0 bases and the V segment lost 5 bases, leaving 1 base of the junction unmatched. CDR3 length equals 13 residues. Germline V gene sequence: CDR1 MNHEY, CDR2 SMNVEV (reference sequence). CDR3 in DNA: TGTGCCAGCAGTGGACTAGACTCCTACGAGCAGTACTTC. Translation gives CASSGLDSYEQYF.

At least ten counts were recorded for this clone. V usage is TRBV14 and J usage is TRBJ2-5, with D possibly being TRBD1 or TRBD2 (6 bases each). Trimming stripped 0 bases from V and 7 bases from J, with 18 bases between. This CDR3 is built from 16 residues. CDR1 SGHDN and CDR2 FVKESK come from the germline V gene. This CDR3 reads CASSQDRGRGSGTQYF. CDR3 DNA sequence: TGTGCCAGCAGCCAAGATCGGGGGCGCGGGTCCGGGACCCAGTACTTC.

This chain connects TRBV19 to TRBJ2-1; D not resolved. Germline CDR1 is LNHDA and CDR2 is SQIVND (reference sequence). The CDR3 is 13 residues long. Here the CDR3 reads CDSDSPQGYEQFF. CDR3 bases: TGTGACTCTGACTCCCCGCAAGGCTATGAGCAGTTCTTC.

This clone was found many times. This chain connects TRBV4-1 to TRBJ2-5; a weak D match, TRBD2 (7 bases). V was trimmed by 0 bases and J by 6 bases, leaving 32 bases between them. Germline assignment: CDR1 MGHRA and CDR2 YSYEKL. The CDR3 length is 21 residues. This CDR3 reads CASSQERVFGLAATQGKTQYF. DNA of the CDR3: TGCGCCAGCAGCCAAGAACGTGTCTTCGGGCTAGCGGCCACCCAGGGGAAGACCCAGTACTTC.

This clone was recorded at least ten times. V is TRBV18 and J is TRBJ1-2; a possible D gene is TRBD1 (6 bases). V was clipped by 2 bases and J by 2 bases, with 12 bases between them. The CDR3 covers 15 residues. Looked up from germline, CDR1 is KGHSH and CDR2 is LQKENI. The CDR3 DNA is TGTGCCAGCTCACCAGCTCAGGGGTCGAACTATGGCTACACCTTC. It encodes CASSPAQGSNYGYTF. Using reference TRBV18 and TRBJ1-2 for the parts outside the CDR3, the full variable domain is NAGVMQNPRHLVRRRGQEARLRCSPMKGHSHVYWYRQLPEEGLKFMVYLQKENIIDESGMPKERFSAEFPKEGPSILRIQQVVRGDSAAYFCASSPAQGSNYGYTFGSGTRLTVV.

This clone appeared many times. J is TRBJ1-2 and V is TRBV5-1; possibly TRBD1 for D (6 bases). Between the trimmed V and J ends, which lost 0 bases and 4 bases, there was a span of 16 bases. The CDR3 is 16 residues long. Germline CDR1 reads SGHRS; CDR2 reads YFSETQ. The CDR3 region is CASSLDRWGRTYGYTF. The CDR3 DNA follows: TGCGCCAGCAGCTTGGACCGTTGGGGGCGAACCTATGGCTACACCTTC.

This clone was seen at least ten times. This sequence joins TRBV6-1 and TRBJ1-5; 10 nucleotides match TRBD1. Germline lookup yields CDR1 MNHNS and CDR2 SASEGT. The CDR3 totals 16 residues. J gave up 5 bases and V 5 bases, and 9 bases lay outside the gene matches. Here the CDR3 reads CASSSRQGAIDQPQHF. The CDR3 DNA follows: TGTGCCAGCAGTTCCCGACAGGGGGCGATCGATCAGCCCCAGCATTTT.

In this sample, this clone turned up many times. This chain uses TRBV12-3 or TRBV12-4 with TRBJ1-3; D might be TRBD1 (5 bases). This CDR3 is built from 16 residues. V dropped 6 bases and J dropped 3 bases, with 18 bases sitting between them. The CDR3 spells CASRPNLRDGGNTIYF. CDR3 DNA sequence: TGTGCCAGCAGGCCCAACCTCCGGGACGGTGGAAACACCATATATTTT.

The sample holds a few counts of this clone. The V gene is TRBV6-2 or TRBV6-3, the J gene TRBJ2-1; 7 bases align to TRBD2. The CDR3 extends over 14 amino acids. The germline V gene encodes CDR1 MNHEY and CDR2 SVGEGT. Losses at the gene ends were 4 bases for V and 9 bases for J; bases not matched to a gene: 9. The CDR3: CASSFGLDGGEQFF. In DNA form, the CDR3 reads TGTGCCAGCAGTTTTGGACTAGACGGAGGTGAGCAGTTCTTC.

This chain connects TRBV6-1 to TRBJ1-3; tentative D call: TRBD1 (5 bases). V was trimmed by 6 bases and J by 0 bases, leaving 12 bases between them. Germline V CDR1 and CDR2: MNHNS, SASEGT. This CDR3 spans 15 amino acids. CDR3 region: CASSGTGNSGNTIYF. The CDR3 bases are TGTGCCAGCAGCGGGACGGGAAACTCTGGAAACACCATATATTTT.

The gene calls are TRBV6-1 and TRBJ2-7; 11 positions agree with TRBD1. With V trimmed by 6 bases and J by 3 bases, 7 bases remained unmatched. There are 15 residues in the CDR3. Germline V gives CDR1 MNHNS, CDR2 SASEGT. CDR3 in amino acids: CASRTAGTGGYEQYF. In nucleotides, the CDR3 is TGTGCCAGCAGAACCGCCGGGACAGGGGGCTACGAGCAGTACTTC.

This clone was seen ten or more times. V is TRBV9 and J is TRBJ2-1; D ambiguous. The CDR3 runs to 14 residues. Germline V gene lookup returns CDR1 SGDLS and CDR2 YYNGEE. Trimming took off 2 bases at V and 5 bases at J, with 11 bases between the two ends. The CDR3 DNA sequence: TGTGCCAGCAGCGTCCCGGGCGGCCACAATGAGCAGTTCTTC. This codes for CASSVPGGHNEQFF.

By share, this clone counts as medium-sized. This chain joins TRBV6-1 and TRBJ2-3; 11 bases line up with TRBD2. This CDR3 has 15 amino acids. The V gene end was trimmed by 7 bases and the J gene end by 2 bases; junction bases not matched to a gene: 5. Germline lookup yields CDR1 MNHNS and CDR2 SASEGT. The CDR3 sequence is CASKELAGVTDTQYF. The CDR3 DNA reads TGTGCCAGCAAGGAACTAGCGGGAGTCACAGATACGCAGTATTTT.

This clone has a handful of counts. The chain couples TRBV12-3 or TRBV12-4 to TRBJ2-7; the D gene is possibly TRBD2 (7 bases). V lost 4 bases and J lost 3, with 10 bases in between. CDR3 size: 13 residues. The CDR3 bases are TGTGCCAGCAGTTGGGGAGGGGGCTACGAGCAGTACTTC. It codes for CASSWGGGYEQYF.

This clone was seen many times. The rearrangement joins TRBV3-1 to TRBJ1-6; possible D gene TRBD1, 5 bases. Germline V lookup: CDR1 LGHDT, CDR2 YNNKEL (reference sequence). This CDR3 comprises 15 residues. V was shortened by 0 bases and J by 7 bases, with 10 bases between the two germline ends. The CDR3 nucleotides read TGTGCCAGCAGCCAAGATGGGGGATCGAATTCACCCCTCCACTTT. Its translation is CASSQDGGSNSPLHF.

This clone was counted at least ten times. The chain has TRBV5-6 and TRBJ2-1; 8 positions agree with TRBD2. Germline lookup yields CDR1 SGHDT and CDR2 YYEEEE. The CDR3 spans 16 residues. Trimming removed 4 bases from V and 2 bases from J; junction bases left unmatched: 8. As DNA, the CDR3 is TGTGCCAGCAGCCCTGGGGCCGGGAGGGCCTACAATGAGCAGTTCTTC. This encodes CASSPGAGRAYNEQFF.

In this sample, this clone turned up many times. This chain links TRBV11-3 with TRBJ1-1; D remains ambiguous. V lost 3 bases, J lost 5 bases, and 7 bases lay in between. Germline CDR1 and CDR2: SGHNT and YENEEA. This CDR3 has 12 amino acids. In DNA form, the CDR3 reads TGTGCCAGCAGCTTGGACCCAACTGAAGCTTTCTTT. It codes for CASSLDPTEAFF.

This clone was observed a few times. It may be a read error: a sequence one base away is much more abundant. Given the absence of the conserved phenylalanine or tryptophan at the CDR3 end, a read error is likely. The J gene is TRBJ2-5, the V gene TRBV28; D ambiguous. V lost 2 bases and J lost 2, with 6 bases in between. Germline V lookup: CDR1 MDHEN, CDR2 SYDVKM. The CDR3 covers 13 residues. CDR3 nucleotide sequence: TGTGCCAGCAGTTTACCGAATCAAGAGACCCAGTACTCC. Its protein is CASSLPNQETQYS.